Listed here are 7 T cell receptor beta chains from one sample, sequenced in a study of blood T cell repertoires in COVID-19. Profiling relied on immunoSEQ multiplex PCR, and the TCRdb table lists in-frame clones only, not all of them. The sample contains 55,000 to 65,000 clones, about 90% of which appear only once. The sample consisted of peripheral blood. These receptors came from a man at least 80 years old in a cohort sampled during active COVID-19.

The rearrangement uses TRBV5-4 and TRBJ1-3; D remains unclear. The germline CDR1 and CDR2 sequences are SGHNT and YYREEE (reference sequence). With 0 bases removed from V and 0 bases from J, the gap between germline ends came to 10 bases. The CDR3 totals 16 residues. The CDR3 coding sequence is TGTGCCAGCAGCTTGGCCGCGATAAACTCTGGAAACACCATATATTTT. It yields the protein CASSLAAINSGNTIYF.

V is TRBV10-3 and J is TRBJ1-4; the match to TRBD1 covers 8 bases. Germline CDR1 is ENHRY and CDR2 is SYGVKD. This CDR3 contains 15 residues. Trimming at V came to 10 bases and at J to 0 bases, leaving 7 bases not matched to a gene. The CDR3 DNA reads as TGTGCCACCCAGGGGGCCCTTGCAACTAATGAAAAACTGTTTTTT. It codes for CATQGALATNEKLFF.

The CDR3 spells CASSPRTGGTGELFF. CDR3 in DNA: TGTGCCAGCAGCCCCCGGACAGGGGGCACCGGGGAGCTGTTTTTT. The rearrangement links TRBV3-1 (or the pseudogene TRBV3-2) to TRBJ2-2; 10 nucleotides line up with TRBD1. The J segment lost 4 bases and the V segment lost 4 bases, leaving 3 bases of the junction unmatched. The CDR3 sequence is 15 residues long. Germline V gene data show CDR1 as LGHDT and CDR2 as YNNKEL (reference sequence).

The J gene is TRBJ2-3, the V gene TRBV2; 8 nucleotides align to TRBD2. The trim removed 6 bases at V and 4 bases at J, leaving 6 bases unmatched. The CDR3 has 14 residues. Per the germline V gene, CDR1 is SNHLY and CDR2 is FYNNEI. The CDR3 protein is CASRPKAGADTQYF. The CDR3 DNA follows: TGTGCCAGCAGGCCGAAAGCGGGAGCAGATACGCAGTATTTT.

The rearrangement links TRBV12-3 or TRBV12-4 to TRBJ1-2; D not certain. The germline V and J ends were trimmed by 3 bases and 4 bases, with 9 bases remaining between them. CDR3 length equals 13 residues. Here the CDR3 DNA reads TGTGCCAGCAGTTTTTCTAGAACCTATGGCTACACCTTC. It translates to CASSFSRTYGYTF.

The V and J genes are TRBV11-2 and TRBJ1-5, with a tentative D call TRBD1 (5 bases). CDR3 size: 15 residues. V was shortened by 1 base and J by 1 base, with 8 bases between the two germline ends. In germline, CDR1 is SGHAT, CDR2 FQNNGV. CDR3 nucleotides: TGTGCCAGCAGCTTAGTTCCAGGGAGCAATCAGCCCCAGCATTTT. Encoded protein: CASSLVPGSNQPQHF.

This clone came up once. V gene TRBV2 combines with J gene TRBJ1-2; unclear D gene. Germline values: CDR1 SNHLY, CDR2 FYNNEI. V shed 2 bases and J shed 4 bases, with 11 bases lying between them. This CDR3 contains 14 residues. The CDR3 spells CASSERGGAYGYTF. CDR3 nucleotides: TGTGCCAGCAGTGAAAGAGGCGGCGCCTATGGCTACACCTTC.